The 22 T cell receptor beta chains below come from one sample, sequenced in a study of blood T cell repertoires in COVID-19. Using immunoSEQ multiplex PCR, the repertoire was profiled, and TCRdb retains in-frame clones only, with some absent. The table records under 300,000 clones, 70% to 80% of them present only once. Sequenced: peripheral blood. The receptors shown here come from a woman of 80 years or more with acute or convalescent COVID-19.

The chain is built from TRBV11-2 and TRBJ1-2; D might be TRBD1 (5 bases). Germline CDR1 SGHAT, CDR2 FQNNGV. The CDR3 loop spans 15 amino acids. The V and J ends lost 5 bases and 4 bases respectively, with 17 bases between them. The DNA of the CDR3 is TGTGCCAGCAGCCCACGGACATCTTTTGCCTATGGCTACACCTTC. This codes for CASSPRTSFAYGYTF.

V and J are TRBV19 and TRBJ1-2, with a possible D match to TRBD1 (5 bases). CDR3 length: 13 amino acids. V was pared by 5 bases and J by 2 bases, with 9 bases between. CDR1 is LNHDA and CDR2 is SQIVND in the germline V gene (reference sequence). This CDR3 reads CASSRRGNYGYTF. In DNA, the CDR3 is TGTGCCAGTAGTCGGAGGGGAAACTATGGCTACACCTTC.

The chain combines TRBV5-4 with TRBJ2-7; 7 bases agree with TRBD1. Trimming at V came to 6 bases and at J to 5 bases, leaving 11 bases not matched to a gene. The V gene's germline CDR1 is SGHNT and CDR2 YYREEE (reference sequence). CDR3 length: 14 residues. Here the CDR3 reads CASTRTGRSNEQYF. CDR3 in DNA: TGTGCCAGCACCCGGACAGGAAGGTCCAACGAGCAGTACTTC.

V and J are TRBV12-3 or TRBV12-4 and TRBJ2-7; possibly TRBD2 for D (5 bases). Between the trimmed V and J ends, which lost 6 bases and 6 bases, there was a span of 15 bases. The length of the CDR3 is 13 residues. In nucleotides, the CDR3 is TGTGCCAGCAGGCTGGACTTTCTCGGCGAGCAGTACTTC. It specifies CASRLDFLGEQYF.

The V and J genes are TRBV19 and TRBJ1-1, with 10 bases fitting TRBD1. Germline lookup yields CDR1 LNHDA and CDR2 SQIVND (reference sequence). Germline trimming cut 5 bases from V and 5 bases from J; bases unmatched to any gene: 8. This CDR3 spans 15 amino acids. CDR3 loop: CASSGSGQGKTEAFF. The CDR3 nucleotides are TGTGCCAGTAGTGGTTCGGGACAGGGGAAAACTGAAGCTTTCTTT.

This rearrangement joins TRBV5-1 to TRBJ2-1; TRBD2 aligns across 9 bases. The CDR3 length is 16 residues. Germline CDR1 SGHRS, CDR2 YFSETQ. The V gene end was trimmed by 4 bases and the J gene end by 7 bases; junction bases not matched to a gene: 12. CDR3 in DNA: TGCGCCAGCAGCCAACAGGGACTAGCCAAACGTAATGAGCAGTTCTTC. Its translation is CASSQQGLAKRNEQFF. Full variable domain (rest looked up from reference TRBV5-1 and TRBJ2-1): KAGVTQTPRYLIKTRGQQVTLSCSPISGHRSVSWYQQTPGQGLQFLFEYFSETQRNKGNFPGRFSGRQFSNSRSEMNVSTLELGDSALYLCASSQQGLAKRNEQFFGPGTRLTVL.

This clone was observed a single time. This rearrangement joins TRBV3-1 (or the pseudogene TRBV3-2) to TRBJ2-7; 7 bases map to TRBD2. The germline CDR1 and CDR2 sequences are LGHDT and YNNKEL (reference sequence). V lost 1 base and J lost 4; bases outside the gene matches: 16. CDR3 length: 18 amino acids. This chain's CDR3 is CASSQGGGRRQEGYEQYF. CDR3 DNA sequence: TGTGCCAGCAGCCAAGGGGGAGGGAGGCGCCAGGAGGGATACGAGCAGTACTTC.

The chain carries TRBV5-6 and TRBJ2-3; 8 nucleotides match TRBD1. The CDR3 has 13 amino acids. The V and J ends lost 5 bases and 6 bases, in that order; junction bases with no gene match: 5. Germline assignment: CDR1 SGHDT and CDR2 YYEEEE. The CDR3 nucleotides read TGTGCCAGCAGTCGGACAGGGAGGGATACGCAGTATTTT. It specifies CASSRTGRDTQYF.

The genes are TRBV6-5 and TRBJ1-6; D is possibly TRBD1 (5 bases). V lost 0 bases and J 10 bases, leaving 16 bases between the germline ends. Germline V gives CDR1 MNHEY, CDR2 SVGAGI. The CDR3 totals 16 residues. Here the CDR3 reads CASSYSGEGGASPLHF. The CDR3 nucleotides read TGTGCCAGCAGTTACTCGGGGGAGGGCGGCGCGTCACCCCTCCACTTT.

A single count supports this clone. The rearrangement links TRBV18 to TRBJ2-2; D unclear. Germline V gene lookup returns CDR1 KGHSH and CDR2 LQKENI. Trimming took off 4 bases at V and 1 base at J, with 7 bases between the two ends. CDR3 length: 14 residues. In DNA, the CDR3 is TGTGCCAGCTCACGTTCTGTGAACACCGGGGAGCTGTTTTTT. Amino acid sequence: CASSRSVNTGELFF.

The sample holds a few counts of this clone. The rearrangement joins TRBV2 to TRBJ1-2, with unresolved D. V gave up 5 bases and J gave up 7 bases, with 14 bases separating them. Germline-derived CDR1 and CDR2 are SNHLY and FYNNEI. This CDR3 is built from 13 residues. CDR3 DNA sequence: TGTGCCAGCAGTCCGTTTTGGGGAGGTGGCTACACCTTC. This codes for CASSPFWGGGYTF.

This clone was seen only a few times. The V call is TRBV6-5, the J call TRBJ2-7; D unclear. The CDR3 sequence is 13 residues long. CDR1 and CDR2 (germline): MNHEY, SVGAGI. The V end lost 2 bases, the J end lost 3 bases, and 8 bases lay between the germline ends. The CDR3 loop is CASSYSRDYEQYF. The CDR3, as DNA: TGTGCCAGCAGTTACAGTAGAGACTACGAGCAGTACTTC.

This clone was detected only once. The chain combines TRBV20-1 with TRBJ1-2; TRBD1 is a possible D gene (6 bases). The CDR3 sequence is 13 residues long. Germline CDR1 and CDR2: DFQATT and SNEGSKA (reference sequence). The germline V and J ends were trimmed by 3 bases and 8 bases, with 16 bases remaining between them. The CDR3 is CSASVGGATGYTF. The DNA for the CDR3 is TGCAGTGCTAGTGTTGGGGGCGCGACGGGCTACACCTTC.

The chain links TRBV19 to TRBJ1-1; 7 nucleotides align to TRBD1. Germline V lookup: CDR1 LNHDA, CDR2 SQIVND (reference sequence). The CDR3 is 15 amino acids. The V segment lost 4 bases and the J segment 2 bases; nucleotides outside the gene matches: 7. CDR3 in amino acids: CASSTTRQGNTEAFF. CDR3 DNA: TGTGCCAGTAGTACCACCCGACAGGGAAACACTGAAGCTTTCTTT. The complete variable domain, with remaining parts taken from reference TRBV19 and TRBJ1-1, reads DGGITQSPKYLFRKEGQNVTLSCEQNLNHDAMYWYRQDPGQGLRLIYYSQIVNDFQKGDIAEGYSVSREKKESFPLTVTSAQKNPTAFYLCASSTTRQGNTEAFFGQGTRLTVV.

This rearrangement joins TRBV19 to TRBJ2-4; a weak D match, TRBD1 (6 bases). V was trimmed by 3 bases and J by 7 bases, leaving 10 bases between them. CDR1 and CDR2 from the germline V gene are LNHDA and SQIVND (reference sequence). This CDR3 is built from 13 residues. The CDR3 DNA sequence: TGTGCCAGTAGTATGCCCCAGGGGAACATTCAGTACTTC. Encoded protein: CASSMPQGNIQYF.

This clone was found once. This chain joins TRBV14 and TRBJ2-1; D is perhaps TRBD1 (6 bases). The V gene lost 1 base and the J gene lost 6 bases, with 13 bases spanning the gap. This CDR3 has 15 amino acids. The V gene's germline CDR1 is SGHDN and CDR2 FVKESK. As DNA, the CDR3 is TGTGCCAGCAGCCAAGGAAACAGGGTCGGCAATGAGCAGTTCTTC. Translation: CASSQGNRVGNEQFF.

V gene TRBV9 combines with J gene TRBJ1-2, with D possibly being TRBD1 (5 bases). V was pared by 6 bases and J by 2 bases, with 23 bases between. The length of the CDR3 is 17 residues. Germline CDR1 reads SGDLS; CDR2 reads YYNGEE. CDR3 sequence (DNA): TGTGCCAGCACCTCGGGGGGGTTTCGGGAGGGAAACTATGGCTACACCTTC. Amino acid sequence: CASTSGGFREGNYGYTF.

To note about this clone: Other DNA sequences in this specimen translate into the identical CDR3. The J gene is TRBJ2-2, the V gene TRBV5-1, with TRBD2 matching over 7 bases. Germline V gene lookup returns CDR1 SGHRS and CDR2 YFSETQ. CDR3 length: 15 amino acids. J gave up 3 bases and V 2 bases, and 4 bases lay outside the gene matches. The CDR3 coding sequence is TGCGCCAGCAGCTTAAAGGGAGGGGACACCGGGGAGCTGTTTTTT. Its protein product is CASSLKGGDTGELFF.

V is TRBV2 and J is TRBJ1-5; D may be TRBD1 (5 bases). The length of the CDR3 is 16 residues. CDR1 is SNHLY and CDR2 is FYNNEI in the germline V gene. The germline V and J ends were trimmed by 3 bases and 3 bases, with 15 bases remaining between them. CDR3 amino acids: CASSDGWGLNNQPQHF. The CDR3 DNA is TGTGCCAGCAGTGACGGGTGGGGCCTAAACAATCAGCCCCAGCATTTT.

The chain combines TRBV6-5 with TRBJ1-3; 9 bases map to TRBD1. CDR3 size: 15 residues. Germline V lookup: CDR1 MNHEY, CDR2 SVGAGI. V lost 8 bases, J lost 4 bases, and 9 bases stayed unmatched. CDR3 sequence (DNA): TGTGCCAGCTCCCGGACAGGGGTGGGCGGAAACACCATATATTTT. This encodes CASSRTGVGGNTIYF.

This chain connects TRBV7-2 to TRBJ2-7; 11 nucleotides agree with TRBD2. CDR1 SGHTA and CDR2 FQGNSA come from the germline V gene. The ends lost 4 bases at V and 2 bases at J; junction bases unmatched: 4. The CDR3 is 15 residues long. The CDR3 loop is CASSSVAGGPYEQYF. The CDR3, as DNA: TGTGCCAGCAGCTCCGTAGCGGGGGGGCCCTACGAGCAGTACTTC.

The J gene is TRBJ1-5, the V gene TRBV2; a weak D match, TRBD1 (5 bases). The length of the CDR3 is 15 residues. CDR1 and CDR2 (germline): SNHLY, FYNNEI. The V and J ends lost 3 bases and 7 bases respectively, with 16 bases between them. The CDR3 nucleotides read TGTGCCAGCAGTGAGAACTCAGGGATGGGGCAGCCCCAGCATTTT. It encodes CASSENSGMGQPQHF. The full variable domain, in which reference TRBV2 and TRBJ1-5 provide the parts outside the CDR3, is EPEVTQTPSHQVTQMGQEVILRCVPISNHLYFYWYRQILGQKVEFLVSFYNNEISEKSEIFDDQFSVERPDGSNFTLKIRSTKLEDSAMYFCASSENSGMGQPQHFGDGTRLSIL.